Reported below is one T cell receptor beta chain. The V end was cut by 0 bases, the J end by 9 bases, with 13 bases between. Germline V lookup: CDR1 MNHEY, CDR2 SVGEGT. This CDR3 has 14 amino acids. These data are taken from a study of spatial heterogeneity in lung cancer. TCRdb independently ran MiXCR on the 5' RACE reads; one entry per CDR3 protein. The top ten hold about 40% of the sample, which has approximately 44,000 distinct CDR3 sequences, about an eighth seen once. Documented time point: sample taken at primary tumor resection. TCRs were sequenced from unsorted whole RNA of tumor, nontumor lung or PBMC.

This chain links TRBV6-2 or TRBV6-3 with TRBJ2-3, with D perhaps matching TRBD2 (6 bases). The TCR sequence derives from a female donor with early-stage non-small cell lung cancer. Sample: PBMCs, taken at surgery. CDR3 sequence reads: CASSYSRLVETQYF. CDR3 bases: TGTGCCAGCAGTTACTCTCGACTAGTGGAAACGCAGTATTTT.